This TCR beta chain originates from a study of cytomegalovirus exposure and HLA in healthy donors (dated by TCRdb to 2017 to 2019). Study-level background: According to a later analysis, the 110 or so validation repertoires were produced on the same platform as the 666 repertoires of the first cohort. The aim of the study was to test whether cataloging public T cell receptors could identify signatures of past pathogen exposure. To predict cytomegalovirus infection status, the study brought together high-throughput TCR immunosequencing, statistical association of individual TCRs with disease status, and machine learning. Besides the first cohort of roughly 700 subjects, a separate validation cohort made up of 120 different subjects was used. Study-wide findings and limitations: The authors suggested that the approach could potentially be extended to other disease states and immunological phenotypes. The study listed 170 or so TCR beta chains as associated with cytomegalovirus. A later analysis found that TCRs clustered in the first cohort also tended to co-occur in the roughly 120 validation repertoires, with more than 90% of cluster scores above 0. Most TCR sequences were observed very rarely across donors, whereas some public TCRs were present in many individuals. A few of the identified cytomegalovirus-associated TCR beta chains were confirmed in vitro to be specific for cytomegalovirus antigens. Cytomegalovirus status was reported to be diagnosed by the classifier with high specificity and sensitivity in both the original and validation cohorts. The validation cohort had no HLA typing available for a later analysis, so co-occurrence within that cohort was assessed over all 130 or so repertoires.

For this clone: Its antigen target is currently unknown. No base-level quality is on record; no much larger clone is a single base apart.

The library was produced with the immunoSEQ multiplex PCR assay. Concerning the study's data processing: A statistical classification framework was built to diagnose cytomegalovirus status from the catalog of TCR beta chain sequences. In TCRdb, the immuneACCESS table is reduced to in-frame sequences with V and J assigned. These tables do not hold every clone; where another copy was compared, an unresolved V gene accounts for under half, and the others remain unexplained. V, J and clone size derive from that table, while D and trimming were established from the DNA sequence. The sample table shows over 250,000 clones, and about 86% are seen once. Roughly 1% of the sample is held by the ten biggest clonotypes. The donors belonged to the validation cohort of about 130 subjects, which was separate from the roughly 670-subject first cohort. Sequences SGHDT (CDR1) and YYEEEE (CDR2) are obtained from the germline V gene. The CDR3 starts with the cysteine, ends with the phenylalanine, and has 13 residues. Only the CDR3 DNA stays, 39 bases, in frame from base 1. Deletion took 3 bases off V and 1 base off J, with a span of 7 bases between the germline ends.

This sequence uses TRBV5-6 and TRBJ1-1; matching of 6 bases hints at TRBD1 as the D gene. The receptor was derived from a woman aged 18-29 years in good health and CMV-seronegative. The sequenced material came from PBMCs. The CDR3 sequence is CASSWDKNTEAFF. The nucleotides read TGTGCCAGCAGCTGGGACAAGAACACTGAAGCTTTCTTT.